Included here is one TCR beta chain sequence, with context. Its antigen is unidentified. V gave up 3 bases and J gave up 5 bases, with 13 bases separating them. The germline V gene encodes CDR1 LNHDA and CDR2 SQIVND (reference sequence). The CDR3 is made up of 14 amino acids. The data originate from a study of shared clonotypes between healthy human individuals. All the donors were Caucasian adults who lived in Nashville, Tennessee. Findings of the study overall: Naive subsets tended to show greater estimated richness than memory subsets.

The assay was immunoSEQ multiplex PCR, and TCRdb's table has in-frame clones only and misses some. The sample holds about 1 million clones, 65% to 75% seen once. This sequence joins TRBV19 and TRBJ1-1; D possibly corresponds to TRBD1 (6 bases). The source is a man between 18 and 35 years old in good health. Specimen: memory CD4+ T cells sorted from blood. Subset specified: CD45RA-negative fraction. The CDR3 DNA reads as TGTGCCAGTAGTATCGACCCAAGGGGGACTGAAGCTTTCTTT. It codes for CASSIDPRGTEAFF.